Listed below are T cell receptor beta chains from one sample, sequenced in a study of blood T cell repertoires in COVID-19. This table comes from immunoSEQ multiplex PCR, and its TCRdb copy is limited to in-frame clones, with some not included. The top ten clones hold approximately 4.3% of a sample with around 230,000 clones, about 90% of them seen once. Sequencing was done on a sample of PBMCs or T cells enriched from blood (not recorded which). Receptors originate from a woman between 25 and 40 years old with acute COVID-19. Both conserved end residues are part of each CDR3. D genes are given only for firm matches. Expanded clones are given a class, and other clones once, few, many or no size at all.

clone_size: .
v_call: TRBV10-3
j_call: TRBJ2-1
d_call: TRBD1
cdr3_aa: CAISLRGQPRNNEQFF
cdr3_nt: TGTGCCATCAGTCTCCGGGGACAGCCTCGAAACAATGAGCAGTTCTTC

clone_size: .
v_call: TRBV5-1
j_call: TRBJ1-4
d_call: TRBD1
cdr3_aa: CASSRLPGTGDSNEKLFF
cdr3_nt: TGCGCCAGCAGCCGATTGCCCGGGACAGGGGATAGTAATGAAAAACTGTTTTTT

clone_size: .
v_call: TRBV5-1
j_call: TRBJ2-7
d_call: TRBD1
cdr3_aa: CASSLTGTAYEQYF
cdr3_nt: TGCGCCAGCAGCCTGACCGGGACAGCCTACGAGCAGTACTTC

clone_size: .
v_call: TRBV3-1/TRBV3-2
j_call: TRBJ1-2
d_call: .
cdr3_aa: CASSQGTRNGDYGYTF
cdr3_nt: TGTGCCAGCAGCCAAGGGACGAGAAACGGGGACTATGGCTACACCTTC

clone_size: .
v_call: TRBV28
j_call: TRBJ1-2
d_call: .
cdr3_aa: CASAGTMVKLYYGYTF
cdr3_nt: TGTGCCAGCGCTGGGACTATGGTTAAACTATACTATGGCTACACCTTC

clone_size: .
v_call: TRBV6-6
j_call: TRBJ1-1
d_call: .
cdr3_aa: CASGTYTEAFF
cdr3_nt: TGTGCCAGCGGGACTTACACTGAAGCTTTCTTT

clone_size: .
v_call: TRBV2
j_call: TRBJ1-6
d_call: TRBD1
cdr3_aa: CASSTTGGRLAALHF
cdr3_nt: TGTGCCAGCAGTACCACAGGGGGGCGACTTGCGGCCCTCCACTTT

clone_size: .
v_call: TRBV7-8
j_call: TRBJ1-1
d_call: .
cdr3_aa: CASSLTEMRNTEAFF
cdr3_nt: TGTGCCAGCAGCCTAACAGAAATGAGGAACACTGAAGCTTTCTTT

clone_size: .
v_call: TRBV7-9
j_call: TRBJ1-3
d_call: TRBD1
cdr3_aa: CATGTGGANTIYF
cdr3_nt: TGTGCCACCGGGACAGGGGGGGCAAACACCATATATTTT

clone_size: once
v_call: TRBV15
j_call: TRBJ1-1
d_call: .
cdr3_aa: CATTAPFFVGSETEAFF
cdr3_nt: TGTGCCACCACCGCGCCTTTCTTCGTAGGTAGCGAAACTGAAGCTTTCTTT

clone_size: .
v_call: TRBV28
j_call: TRBJ1-4
d_call: .
cdr3_aa: CASSPNSGTKEKLFF
cdr3_nt: TGTGCCAGCAGCCCAAACTCAGGGACAAAAGAAAAACTGTTTTTT

clone_size: .
v_call: TRBV7-9
j_call: TRBJ2-1
d_call: .
cdr3_aa: CASSLASYNEQFF
cdr3_nt: TGTGCCAGCAGCTTAGCTAGTTACAATGAGCAGTTCTTC

clone_size: .
v_call: TRBV18
j_call: TRBJ1-5
d_call: TRBD1
cdr3_aa: CASSSTGFQPQHF
cdr3_nt: TGTGCCAGCTCGTCGACAGGGTTCCAGCCCCAGCATTTT

clone_size: .
v_call: TRBV3-1/TRBV3-2
j_call: TRBJ2-1
d_call: TRBD2
cdr3_aa: CASSQGTSVNEQFF
cdr3_nt: TGTGCCAGCAGCCAAGGGACTAGCGTCAATGAGCAGTTCTTC

clone_size: once
v_call: TRBV5-5
j_call: TRBJ1-5
d_call: .
cdr3_aa: CASSLEGKGDSNQPQHF
cdr3_nt: TGTGCCAGCAGCTTAGAGGGAAAAGGTGATAGCAATCAGCCCCAGCATTTT

clone_size: once
v_call: TRBV3-1/TRBV3-2
j_call: TRBJ2-1
d_call: TRBD2
cdr3_aa: CASSPKTASSRDYERPSYNEQFF
cdr3_nt: TGTGCCAGCAGCCCAAAAACGGCTTCTTCCCGGGACTACGAGCGACCTTCCTACAATGAGCAGTTCTTC

clone_size: .
v_call: TRBV7-8
j_call: TRBJ1-4
d_call: TRBD1
cdr3_aa: CASSLAPGQGGEKLFF
cdr3_nt: TGTGCCAGCAGCTTAGCGCCGGGACAGGGGGGCGAAAAACTGTTTTTT

clone_size: .
v_call: TRBV6-5
j_call: TRBJ2-7
d_call: .
cdr3_aa: CASSYGENYEQYF
cdr3_nt: TGTGCCAGCAGTTACGGAGAGAACTACGAGCAGTACTTC

clone_size: .
v_call: TRBV19
j_call: TRBJ1-6
d_call: TRBD1
cdr3_aa: CASNFQQGADNSPLHF
cdr3_nt: TGTGCCAGTAATTTCCAACAGGGGGCGGATAATTCACCCCTCCACTTT

clone_size: .
v_call: TRBV15
j_call: TRBJ2-3
d_call: .
cdr3_aa: CATSAGGTDTQYF
cdr3_nt: TGTGCCACCAGCGCCGGGGGCACAGATACGCAGTATTTT

clone_size: .
v_call: TRBV9
j_call: TRBJ1-5
d_call: .
cdr3_aa: CASSVQGVNQPQHF
cdr3_nt: TGTGCCAGCAGCGTTCAAGGGGTCAATCAGCCCCAGCATTTT

clone_size: .
v_call: TRBV7-8
j_call: TRBJ1-1
d_call: .
cdr3_aa: CASSFGPNTEAFF
cdr3_nt: TGTGCCAGCAGCTTTGGGCCGAACACTGAAGCTTTCTTT

clone_size: .
v_call: TRBV11-2
j_call: TRBJ1-2
d_call: .
cdr3_aa: CASSLVGSYGYTF
cdr3_nt: TGTGCCAGCAGCTTAGTGGGCAGCTATGGCTACACCTTC

clone_size: .
v_call: TRBV7-6
j_call: TRBJ1-4
d_call: TRBD1
cdr3_aa: CASSARTGYNEKLFF
cdr3_nt: TGTGCCAGCAGCGCAAGGACAGGGTATAATGAAAAACTGTTTTTT

clone_size: .
v_call: TRBV12-5
j_call: TRBJ1-5
d_call: .
cdr3_aa: CASGRSGPAPNNNQPQHF
cdr3_nt: TGTGCTAGTGGTCGATCAGGCCCAGCACCAAATAACAATCAGCCCCAGCATTTT

clone_size: .
v_call: TRBV5-5
j_call: TRBJ1-5
d_call: .
cdr3_aa: CASSLVRQSQPQHF
cdr3_nt: TGTGCCAGCAGCTTGGTAAGACAGAGTCAGCCCCAGCATTTT